This TCR beta chain was identified during a study of shared clonotypes between healthy human individuals (dated by TCRdb to between 2020 and 2021). Regarding the complete study: A couple of women and a few men aged 18 to 49 years were included in the cohort. Per donor, three plates each were used for CD4 naive and CD4 memory, two for CD8 naive, and one for CD8 memory. To estimate repertoire size and how much clonotype sharing occurs between individuals, the study deeply sequenced the blood TCR repertoires of five or six healthy adults. Libraries were prepared and TCR repertoires were sequenced by different laboratories using diverse techniques, in order to increase sequencing depth and limit assay-specific biases. Each donor's leukapheresis produced roughly between about 0.9 and 9.5 billion PBMCs. Here is what the overall study found, with its caveats: Across a few donors, around 5% of naive CD4, around 3.5% of naive CD8, 2.3% of memory CD4, and roughly 0.4% of memory CD8 clonotypes were shared. Sampling was limited to blood, and TCR repertoires in tissue likely differ from TCR repertoires in blood. Pairwise subsampling indicated that sequencing depth was expected to affect the degree of clonotype sharing among donors. The genetic and exposure-history diversity represented was limited by the small number of donors. Naive subsets generally had larger estimated clonotype richness than memory subsets did. Higher generation probabilities were observed for clonotypes shared by all four sorted-subset donors than for non-shared clonotypes. Even with the large sequencing depth, rarefaction of the sorted-subset datasets indicated that sequencing was incomplete.

Donors were healthy HIV-negative adults with no recently reported acute infections or vaccinations. All donors were Caucasian adults living in Nashville, Tennessee, USA. CD4+ T cells were enriched through magnetic negative selection, after which naive cells were positively selected on CD45RA and the remaining negative fraction served as the memory subset. Blood was obtained by leukapheresis, after which PBMCs were separated by Ficoll-Histopaque density gradient centrifugation and cryopreserved in liquid nitrogen vapor phase. Purity and quantity of every magnetically sorted T cell population were checked by analytical flow cytometry. Each sorted fraction had its genomic DNA isolated and then quantified by UV absorbance on a Nanodrop 2000c. As regards this clone: Its binding antigen is unknown. No qualities accompany the bases; no much larger clone lies one base away.

Using the deep immunoSEQ assay, TCR CDR3 regions were amplified from genomic DNA by multiplex PCR. Extracted genomic DNA from each cell subset was spread evenly across all wells of several immunoSEQ 96-well plates, with each plate serving as a replicate. For sorted subsets, each replicate PCR was loaded with about 200 ng genomic DNA, equivalent to some 31,000 T cell genomes. The purified libraries were quantified using a Qubit 3.0 fluorometer, sized with a Bioanalyzer 2100, and then quantified again using the KAPA Library Quantification kit. Every immunoSEQ 96-well plate was sequenced on a separate single-read 150-cycle Illumina NextSeq 550 flow cell. Per the original workflow: Because the immunoSEQ output held only junctional sequences and lacked quality scores, the filtering could not match the filtering applied to full-length reads. Sequences were annotated with PyIR, a Python wrapper for IgBLAST v1.9, and V/J genes and CDR3 were assigned using IMGT germline references. Any read was removed if the V/J assignment was weak (E-value above 1e-6), the CDR3 was missing, or the read contained stop codons, out-of-frame junctions, or ambiguous translated residues. A V3J clonotype was defined by an identical inferred V gene, J gene, and CDR3 amino acid sequence. Percentage overlap between repertoires was computed as shared unique clonotypes divided by the size of the smaller repertoire. RTK rarefaction, the Chao1 estimator, and Recon v2.1 estimates of unobserved clonotypes were used to assess repertoire richness. Generation probabilities were computed with OLGA for all TCRbeta clonotypes obtained by the gDNA method from a few donors. TCRdb took this table from immuneACCESS and kept in-frame rearrangements with V and J called. Such tables lack part of the clones; where checked against another copy, unresolved V genes explain under half of the gap, and the rest is unexplained. V, J and clone size derive from that table, while D and trimming were established from the DNA sequence. In all, the sample holds approximately 2.5 million clones, and just over 90% of those were seen once. The biggest ten clones account for 0.13% to 0.15% of the sample.

Material: naive CD4+ T cells sorted from blood. Explained via the paper, the cell subset or site label denotes: CD45RA+ positively selected. The TCR originated in a man aged 18-30 years in good health.

This receptor has the CDR3 CASTRDPLANYGYTF. The DNA sequence reads TGTGCCAGCACTCGGGACCCATTGGCTAACTATGGCTACACCTTC. The chain was built from TRBV6-5 and TRBJ1-2, with TRBD1 as a weak D call on 5 bases. The CDR3 sequence holds 15 residues, the cysteine and phenylalanine included. Just the 45-base CDR3 DNA is kept, in frame starting at base 1. Per the germline V gene, MNHEY is the CDR1 and SVGAGI is the CDR2. V is reduced by 7 bases and J by 0 bases, leaving a spacing of 15 bases between them.